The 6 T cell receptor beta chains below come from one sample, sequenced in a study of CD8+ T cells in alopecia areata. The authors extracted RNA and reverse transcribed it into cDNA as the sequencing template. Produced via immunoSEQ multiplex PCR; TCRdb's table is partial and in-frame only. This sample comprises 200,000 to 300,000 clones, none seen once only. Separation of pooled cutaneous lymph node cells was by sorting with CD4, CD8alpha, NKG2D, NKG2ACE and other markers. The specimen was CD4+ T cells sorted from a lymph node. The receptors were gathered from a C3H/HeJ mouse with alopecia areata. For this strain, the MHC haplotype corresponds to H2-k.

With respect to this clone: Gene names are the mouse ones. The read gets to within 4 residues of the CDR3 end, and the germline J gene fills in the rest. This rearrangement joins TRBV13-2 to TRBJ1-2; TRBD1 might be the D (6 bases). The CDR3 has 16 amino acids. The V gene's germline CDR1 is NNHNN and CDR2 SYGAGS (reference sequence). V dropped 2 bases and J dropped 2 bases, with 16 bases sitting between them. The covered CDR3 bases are TGTGCCAGCGGTGACCCCCTACAGGGAGGGAACTCC. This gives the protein CASGDPLQGGNS. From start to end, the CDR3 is CASGDPLQGGNSDYTF.

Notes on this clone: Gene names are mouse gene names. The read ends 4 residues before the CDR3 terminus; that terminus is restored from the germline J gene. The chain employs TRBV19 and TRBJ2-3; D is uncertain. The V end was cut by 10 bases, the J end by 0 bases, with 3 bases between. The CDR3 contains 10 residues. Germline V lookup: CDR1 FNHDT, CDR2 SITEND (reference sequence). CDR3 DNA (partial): TGTGCCCATAGTGCAGAA. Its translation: CAHSAE. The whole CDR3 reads CAHSAETLYF. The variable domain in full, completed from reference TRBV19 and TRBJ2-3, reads GGIITQTPKFLIGQEGQKLTLKCQQNFNHDTMYWYRQDSGKGLRLIYYSITENDLQKGDLSEGYDASREKKSSFSLTVTSAQKNEMAVFLCAHSAETLYFGSGTRLTVL.

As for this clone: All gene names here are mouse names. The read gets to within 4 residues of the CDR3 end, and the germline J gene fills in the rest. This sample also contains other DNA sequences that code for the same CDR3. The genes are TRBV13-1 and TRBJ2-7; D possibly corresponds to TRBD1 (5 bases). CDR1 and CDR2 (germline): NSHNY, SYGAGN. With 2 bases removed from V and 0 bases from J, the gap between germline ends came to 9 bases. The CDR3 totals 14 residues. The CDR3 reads CASSERQSSYEQYF. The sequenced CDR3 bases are TGTGCCAGCAGTGAGCGACAGAGCTCCTAT.

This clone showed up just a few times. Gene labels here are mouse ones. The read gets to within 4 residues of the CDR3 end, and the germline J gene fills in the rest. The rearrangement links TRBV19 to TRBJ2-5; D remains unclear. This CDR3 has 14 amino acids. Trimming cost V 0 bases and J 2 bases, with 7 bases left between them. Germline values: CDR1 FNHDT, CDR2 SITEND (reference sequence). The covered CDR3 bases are TGTGCCAGCAGTATAGCCAGGTTCCAAGAC. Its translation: CASSIARFQD. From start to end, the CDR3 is CASSIARFQDTQYF. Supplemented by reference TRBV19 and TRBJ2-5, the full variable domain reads GGIITQTPKFLIGQEGQKLTLKCQQNFNHDTMYWYRQDSGKGLRLIYYSITENDLQKGDLSEGYDASREKKSSFSLTVTSAQKNEMAVFLCASSIARFQDTQYFGPGTRLLVL.

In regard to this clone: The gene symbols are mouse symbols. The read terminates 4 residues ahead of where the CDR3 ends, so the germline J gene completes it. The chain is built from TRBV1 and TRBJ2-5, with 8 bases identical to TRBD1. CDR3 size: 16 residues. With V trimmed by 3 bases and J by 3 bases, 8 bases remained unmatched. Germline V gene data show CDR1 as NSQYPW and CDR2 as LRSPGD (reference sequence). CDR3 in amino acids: CTCSARPGQGQDTQYF. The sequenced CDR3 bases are TGCACCTGCAGTGCCCGCCCTGGACAGGGTCAAGAC.

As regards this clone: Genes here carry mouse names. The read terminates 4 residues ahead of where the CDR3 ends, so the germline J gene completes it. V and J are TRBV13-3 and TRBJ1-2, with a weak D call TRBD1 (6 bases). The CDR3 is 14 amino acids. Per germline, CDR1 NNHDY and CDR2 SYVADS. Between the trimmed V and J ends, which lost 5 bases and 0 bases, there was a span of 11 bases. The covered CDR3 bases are TGTGCCAGCAGAAAGACAGGAGCAAACTCC. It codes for CASRKTGANS. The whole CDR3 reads CASRKTGANSDYTF.